The 20 T cell receptor beta chains below come from one sample, sequenced in a study of cytomegalovirus exposure and HLA in healthy donors. The PCR had 60 Vbeta and 13 Jbeta primers. Measured with immunoSEQ multiplex PCR; TCRdb has only the in-frame clones, and not every one. Of 150,000 to 200,000 clones in the sample, around three quarters were seen once. Sequencing was carried out using PBMCs. Receptors were obtained from a man aged 40-50 years in good health and CMV-seronegative.

This clone showed up just a few times. CDR3 sequence (DNA): TGTGCCAGCAGTTACAATAGCGGGGGCACAGATACGCAGTATTTT. Its translation: CASSYNSGGTDTQYF. The V gene is TRBV6-6, the J gene TRBJ2-3; 8 nucleotides line up with TRBD2. The CDR3 covers 15 residues. J was trimmed by 1 base and V by 2 bases; bases with no gene match: 2. Germline assignment: CDR1 MNHNY and CDR2 SVGAGI (reference sequence).

This rearrangement joins TRBV5-4 to TRBJ2-5; 11 bases are a match to TRBD2. CDR1 is SGHNT, CDR2 YYREEE, per germline (reference sequence). The CDR3 length is 15 residues. The J segment lost 2 bases and the V segment lost 4 bases, leaving 4 bases of the junction unmatched. The CDR3 sequence: CASSPLAGVQETQYF. The CDR3 nucleotides read TGTGCCAGCAGCCCACTAGCGGGGGTGCAAGAGACCCAGTACTTC.

Remarks on this clone: One end of the junction fails to match germline, which may point to a read error. The gene calls are TRBV7-9 and TRBJ2-2; 10 bases are a match to TRBD1. The CDR3 is 13 amino acids. Per germline, CDR1 SEHNR and CDR2 FQNEAQ (reference sequence). The CDR3 spells CSSSLADRGELFF. In DNA form, the CDR3 reads TGTTCCAGCAGCTTAGCGGACAGGGGGGAACTGTTTTTT.

The chain has TRBV7-2 and TRBJ1-2; TRBD1 agrees at 7 bases. The CDR3 spans 14 residues. The trim removed 5 bases at V and 3 bases at J, leaving 6 bases unmatched. Looked up from germline, CDR1 is SGHTA and CDR2 is FQGNSA. The chain's CDR3 is CASSTGTAYYGYTF. In DNA, the CDR3 is TGTGCCAGCAGCACCGGGACAGCTTACTATGGCTACACCTTC.

The chain is built from TRBV2 and TRBJ1-6, with TRBD1 matching over 9 bases. Trimming took 11 bases from V and 8 from J; bases not matched to a gene: 10. CDR3 size: 14 residues. Germline CDR1 is SNHLY and CDR2 is FYNNEI. The CDR3 DNA follows: TGTGCCCGACAACAGGGGGCCGGGGATTCACCCCTCCACTTT. Protein: CARQQGAGDSPLHF.

This sequence joins TRBV7-9 and TRBJ2-1; D perhaps matches TRBD2 (5 bases). CDR1 and CDR2 (germline): SEHNR, FQNEAQ (reference sequence). Trimming left V 8 bases short and J 8 bases short, with 16 bases between. CDR3 length: 13 amino acids. The CDR3 spells CASGLANRDEQFF. Written as DNA, the CDR3 is TGTGCCAGCGGGCTAGCCAACCGGGATGAGCAGTTCTTC.

This clone has only one observation. V is TRBV7-2 and J is TRBJ2-1, with TRBD1 matching 9 bases. The CDR3 sequence is 14 residues long. The trim removed 5 bases at V and 8 bases at J, leaving 7 bases unmatched. Per the germline V gene, CDR1 is SGHTA and CDR2 is FQGNSA. CDR3 region: CASSRGQGIHEQFF. CDR3 sequence (DNA): TGTGCCAGCAGCCGAGGACAGGGGATCCATGAGCAGTTCTTC.

This clone has more than one count but fewer than ten. V and J are TRBV15 and TRBJ2-7; 8 bases line up with TRBD1. V shed 4 bases, J shed 0 bases, and the junction held 17 bases outside the gene matches. Germline assignment: CDR1 LNHNV and CDR2 YYDKDF (reference sequence). The CDR3 is made up of 19 amino acids. The CDR3 nucleotides are TGTGCCACCAGCACCGACAGGGGAATGGGCGGGCTTAGCTCCTACGAGCAGTACTTC. Translation: CATSTDRGMGGLSSYEQYF.

This chain links TRBV6-5 with TRBJ2-7, with TRBD1 identical over 12 bases. The germline V gene encodes CDR1 MNHEY and CDR2 SVGAGI. The length of the CDR3 is 15 residues. Trimming removed 4 bases from V and 6 bases from J; junction bases left unmatched: 7. The CDR3: CASSSGGTGGLEQYF. Written as DNA, the CDR3 is TGTGCCAGCAGTTCCGGAGGGACAGGGGGCCTCGAGCAGTACTTC.

The chain couples TRBV27 to TRBJ2-7, with D unclear. Germline V gene data show CDR1 as MNHEY and CDR2 as SMNVEV (reference sequence). There are 10 residues in the CDR3. Trimming took off 10 bases at V and 1 base at J, with 5 bases between the two ends. The CDR3 protein is CAIGSYEQYF. CDR3 sequence (DNA): TGTGCCATCGGTTCCTACGAGCAGTACTTC.

The rearrangement uses TRBV4-3 and TRBJ1-2, with 7 bases lining up with TRBD1. The trim removed 0 bases at V and 3 bases at J, leaving 13 bases unmatched. The CDR3 has 18 residues. Germline-derived CDR1 and CDR2 are LGHNA and YSLEER. CDR3 sequence (DNA): TGCGCCAGCAGCCAAGATAGGGATATGAGGGGGCATGACTATGGCTACACCTTC. This sequence encodes CASSQDRDMRGHDYGYTF.

The V gene is TRBV5-1, the J gene TRBJ2-7, with D possibly TRBD2 on 5 matching bases. The CDR3 loop spans 14 amino acids. Germline V gives CDR1 SGHRS, CDR2 YFSETQ. Trimming cost V 5 bases and J 2 bases, with 14 bases left between them. The CDR3 DNA is TGCGCCAGCAGGGACGGGAAACACCCCTACGAGCAGTACTTC. Its translation: CASRDGKHPYEQYF.

V gene TRBV30 combines with J gene TRBJ1-6; D ambiguous. V dropped 0 bases and J dropped 8 bases, with 11 bases sitting between them. CDR1 is GTSNPN, CDR2 SVGIG, per germline (reference sequence). This CDR3 spans 14 amino acids. The CDR3 nucleotides are TGTGCCTGGAGTGTAGAGACGGCGGATTCACCCCTCCACTTT. This encodes CAWSVETADSPLHF.

The chain uses TRBV25-1 and TRBJ1-3; D is uncertain. V was pared by 3 bases and J by 0 bases, with 9 bases between. The CDR3 is 15 residues long. CDR1 MGHDK and CDR2 SYGVNS come from the germline V gene. The CDR3 loop reads CASSDAGSSGNTIYF. In DNA, the CDR3 is TGTGCCAGCAGTGACGCGGGGAGCTCTGGAAACACCATATATTTT. Complete variable domain (other parts from reference TRBV25-1 and TRBJ1-3): EADIYQTPRYLVIGTGKKITLECSQTMGHDKMYWYQQDPGMELHLIHYSYGVNSTEKGDLSSESTVSRIRTEHFPLTLESARPSHTSQYLCASSDAGSSGNTIYFGEGSWLTVV.

V is TRBV7-2 and J is TRBJ2-2, with 8 bases fitting TRBD2. Per the germline V gene, CDR1 is SGHTA and CDR2 is FQGNSA. The CDR3 has 15 amino acids. The V and J ends lost 3 bases and 5 bases, in that order; junction bases with no gene match: 5. DNA for the CDR3: TGTGCCAGCAGCTTGGCGGGGGGCGGGACCGGGGAGCTGTTTTTT. Encoded protein: CASSLAGGGTGELFF. The full variable domain, completed using reference TRBV7-2 and TRBJ2-2, is GAGVSQSPSNKVTEKGKDVELRCDPISGHTALYWYRQSLGQGLEFLIYFQGNSAPDKSGLPSDRFSAERTGGSVSTLTIQRTQQEDSAVYLCASSLAGGGTGELFFGEGSRLTVL.

This clone is a singleton in its sample. The rearrangement links TRBV7-2 to TRBJ2-3, with 10 bases identical to TRBD2. V shed 3 bases, J shed 3 bases, and the junction held 6 bases outside the gene matches. Germline CDR1 and CDR2: SGHTA and FQGNSA. This CDR3 region has 16 residues. The CDR3: CASSLGAGGQTDTQYF. Here the CDR3 DNA reads TGTGCCAGCAGCTTGGGAGCGGGAGGGCAGACAGATACGCAGTATTTT.

In this sample, this clone turned up once. The chain links TRBV7-9 to TRBJ2-1; D perhaps matches TRBD1 (6 bases). The CDR3 extends over 13 amino acids. Germline V lookup: CDR1 SEHNR, CDR2 FQNEAQ (reference sequence). V lost 5 bases and J lost 4, with 9 bases in between. CDR3 sequence: CASSRQEYNEQFF. CDR3 bases: TGTGCCAGCAGCCGACAGGAATACAATGAGCAGTTCTTC.

The chain couples TRBV4-1 to TRBJ1-5; TRBD1 aligns across 7 bases. The V gene end was trimmed by 0 bases and the J gene end by 4 bases; junction bases not matched to a gene: 3. Germline V gene lookup returns CDR1 MGHRA and CDR2 YSYEKL. The CDR3 length is 15 residues. The CDR3 protein is CASSQDRDRNQPQHF. In DNA form, the CDR3 reads TGCGCCAGCAGCCAAGATCGGGACAGAAATCAGCCCCAGCATTTT.

The V gene is TRBV19, the J gene TRBJ1-5; 8 positions agree with TRBD1. Germline assignment: CDR1 LNHDA and CDR2 SQIVND (reference sequence). After removal of 10 bases from V and 0 bases from J, the junction contained 8 bases not matched to a gene. CDR3 length: 15 residues. The DNA of the CDR3 is TGTGCCACCGACGACAGGGGTTATAGCAATCAGCCCCAGCATTTT. Its translation: CATDDRGYSNQPQHF. Using reference TRBV19 and TRBJ1-5 for the parts outside the CDR3, the full variable domain is DGGITQSPKYLFRKEGQNVTLSCEQNLNHDAMYWYRQDPGQGLRLIYYSQIVNDFQKGDIAEGYSVSREKKESFPLTVTSAQKNPTAFYLCATDDRGYSNQPQHFGDGTRLSIL.

This clone was detected only once. The chain has TRBV11-2 and TRBJ2-5; 10 bases line up with TRBD1. The length of the CDR3 is 15 residues. Trimming removed 2 bases from V and 6 bases from J; junction bases left unmatched: 6. CDR1 SGHAT and CDR2 FQNNGV come from the germline V gene. The CDR3 DNA reads as TGTGCCAGCAGCTTACCGGGACAGGGGTCGAAGACCCAGTACTTC. It specifies CASSLPGQGSKTQYF. The full variable domain, its missing parts supplied by reference TRBV11-2 and TRBJ2-5, is EAGVAQSPRYKIIEKRQSVAFWCNPISGHATLYWYQQILGQGPKLLIQFQNNGVVDDSQLPKDRFSAERLKGVDSTLKIQPAKLEDSAVYLCASSLPGQGSKTQYFGPGTRLLVL.